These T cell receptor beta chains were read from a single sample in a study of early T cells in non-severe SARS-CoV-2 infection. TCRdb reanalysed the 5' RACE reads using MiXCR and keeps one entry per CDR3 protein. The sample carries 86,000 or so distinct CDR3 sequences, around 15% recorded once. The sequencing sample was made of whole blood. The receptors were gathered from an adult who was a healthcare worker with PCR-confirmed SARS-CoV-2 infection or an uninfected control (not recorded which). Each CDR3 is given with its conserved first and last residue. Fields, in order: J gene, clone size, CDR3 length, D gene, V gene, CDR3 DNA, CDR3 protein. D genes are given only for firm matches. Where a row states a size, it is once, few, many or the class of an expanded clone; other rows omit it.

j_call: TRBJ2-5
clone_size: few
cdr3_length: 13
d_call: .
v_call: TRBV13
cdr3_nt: TGTGCCAGCAGCTCCCCGTACTGGGAGACCCAGTACTTC
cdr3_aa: CASSSPYWETQYF

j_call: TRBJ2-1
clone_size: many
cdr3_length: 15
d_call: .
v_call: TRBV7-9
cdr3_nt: TGTGCCAGCAGCGCCGGTAGGGGGATTTACAATGAGCAGTTCTTC
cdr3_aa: CASSAGRGIYNEQFF

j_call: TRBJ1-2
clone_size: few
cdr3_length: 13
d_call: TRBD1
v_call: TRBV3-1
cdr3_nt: TGTGCCAGCAGCCAAGATTCCGACAGGGGTTACACCTTC
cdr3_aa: CASSQDSDRGYTF

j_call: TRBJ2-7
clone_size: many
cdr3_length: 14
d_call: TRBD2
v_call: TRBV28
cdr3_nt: TGTGCCAGCAGGGGACTAGCGGGAGGTAAAGAGCAGTACTTC
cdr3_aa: CASRGLAGGKEQYF

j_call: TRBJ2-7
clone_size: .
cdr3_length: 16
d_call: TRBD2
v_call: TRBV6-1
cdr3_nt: TGTGCCAGCAGTGAAGTCTTGGTAGGCGGGGGATACGAGCAGTACTTC
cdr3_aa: CASSEVLVGGGYEQYF

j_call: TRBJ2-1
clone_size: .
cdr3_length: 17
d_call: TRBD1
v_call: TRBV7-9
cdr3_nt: TGTGCCAGCAGCACACCGCCGGGACAGGGATACTACAATGAGCAGTTCTTC
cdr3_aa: CASSTPPGQGYYNEQFF

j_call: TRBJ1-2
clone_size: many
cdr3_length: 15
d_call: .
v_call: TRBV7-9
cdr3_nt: TGTGCCAGCAGCCCTGGGGGGGCAGGGAACTATGGCTACACCTTC
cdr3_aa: CASSPGGAGNYGYTF

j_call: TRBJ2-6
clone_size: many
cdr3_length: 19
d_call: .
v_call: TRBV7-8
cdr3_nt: TGTGCCAGCAGCTTACCCGCAGGGGAGGTACGGGCTGGGGCCAACGTCCTGACTTTC
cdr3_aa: CASSLPAGEVRAGANVLTF

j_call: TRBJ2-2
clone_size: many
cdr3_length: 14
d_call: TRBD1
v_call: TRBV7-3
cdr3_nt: TGTGCCAGCAGCGCCGGGACAGGGACCGGGGAGCTGTTTTTT
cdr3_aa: CASSAGTGTGELFF

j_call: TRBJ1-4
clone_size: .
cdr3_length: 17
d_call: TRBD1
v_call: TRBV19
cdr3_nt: TGTGCCAGTAGTCTCTCCCCGGGGACAGGCCCTAATGAAAAACTGTTTTTT
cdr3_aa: CASSLSPGTGPNEKLFF

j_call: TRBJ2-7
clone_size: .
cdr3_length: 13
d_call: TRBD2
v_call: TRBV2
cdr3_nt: TGTGCCAGCAATCTAGCGGGGTTCAACGAGCAGTACTTC
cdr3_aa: CASNLAGFNEQYF

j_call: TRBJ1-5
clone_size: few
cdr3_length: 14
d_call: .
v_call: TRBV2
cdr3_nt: TGTGCCAGCACTGTCTACGATAGCAATCAGCCCCAGCATTTT
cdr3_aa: CASTVYDSNQPQHF

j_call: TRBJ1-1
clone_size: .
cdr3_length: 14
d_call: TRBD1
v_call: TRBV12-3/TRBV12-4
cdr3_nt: TGTGCCAGCAGTTTGGGACAGGTGAACACTGAAGCTTTCTTT
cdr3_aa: CASSLGQVNTEAFF

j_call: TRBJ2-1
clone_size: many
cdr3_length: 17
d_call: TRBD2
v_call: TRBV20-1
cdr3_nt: TGCAGTGCTAGTTCGCCCAGCGGGGGGTCCCCCTACAATGAGCAGTTCTTC
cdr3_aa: CSASSPSGGSPYNEQFF

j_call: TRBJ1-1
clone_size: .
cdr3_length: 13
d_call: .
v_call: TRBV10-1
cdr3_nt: TGCGCCAGCAGTCTGGGGAGGAAGAGTGAAGCTTTCTTT
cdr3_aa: CASSLGRKSEAFF

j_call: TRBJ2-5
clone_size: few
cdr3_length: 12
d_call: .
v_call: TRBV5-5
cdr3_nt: TGTGCCAGCAGCGAAAGCAAAGAGACCCAGTACTTC
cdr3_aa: CASSESKETQYF

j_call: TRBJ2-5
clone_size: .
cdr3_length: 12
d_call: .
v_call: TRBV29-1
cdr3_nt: TGCAGCGTCGGGGACCGGGCGGAGACCCAGTACTTC
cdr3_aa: CSVGDRAETQYF

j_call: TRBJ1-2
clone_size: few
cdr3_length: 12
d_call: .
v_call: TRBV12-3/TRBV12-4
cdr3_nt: TGTGCCAGCAGCCCCAGTGACTATGGCTACACCTTC
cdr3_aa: CASSPSDYGYTF

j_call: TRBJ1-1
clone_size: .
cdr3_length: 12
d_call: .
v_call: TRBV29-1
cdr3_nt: TGCAGCGTTGAAGAAAGCGGGGGGAAAGCTTTCTTT
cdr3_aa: CSVEESGGKAFF

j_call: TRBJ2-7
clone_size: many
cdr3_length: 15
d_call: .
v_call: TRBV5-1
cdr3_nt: TGCGCCAGCAGCTTGGGAGGTACCCCTCCCCTCGAGCAGTACTTC
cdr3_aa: CASSLGGTPPLEQYF

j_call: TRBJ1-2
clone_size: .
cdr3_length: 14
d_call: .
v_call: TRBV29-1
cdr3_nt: TGCAGCGTAAGCCGGGACACTTCTAACTATGGCTACACCTTC
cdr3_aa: CSVSRDTSNYGYTF

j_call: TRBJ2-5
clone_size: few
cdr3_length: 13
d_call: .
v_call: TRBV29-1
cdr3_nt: TGCAGCGTTGCCCCCAGGGTCTATGAGACCCAGTACTTC
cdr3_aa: CSVAPRVYETQYF

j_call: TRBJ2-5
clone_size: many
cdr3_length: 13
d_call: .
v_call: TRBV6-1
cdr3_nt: TGTGCCAGCACCCGTCAGGTCCAAGAGACCCAGTACTTC
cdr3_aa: CASTRQVQETQYF

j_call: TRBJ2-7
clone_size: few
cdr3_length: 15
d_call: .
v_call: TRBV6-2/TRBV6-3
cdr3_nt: TGTGCCAGCAACCCAGCCGGGACTCTGTCCTACGAGCAGTACTTC
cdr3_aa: CASNPAGTLSYEQYF

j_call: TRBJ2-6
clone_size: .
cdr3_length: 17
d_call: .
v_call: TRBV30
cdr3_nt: TGTGCCTGGAGTGTCAAGCTTACCCCCTCTGGGGCCAACGTCCTGACTTTC
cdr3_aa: CAWSVKLTPSGANVLTF

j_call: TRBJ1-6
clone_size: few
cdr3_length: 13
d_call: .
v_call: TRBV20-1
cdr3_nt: TGCAGTGCGTACAGGGTGCCAGGTTCACCCCTCCACTTT
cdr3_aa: CSAYRVPGSPLHF

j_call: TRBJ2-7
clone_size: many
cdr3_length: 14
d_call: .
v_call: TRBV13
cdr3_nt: TGTGCCAGCAGCTGGGGCGAAAGGTCCTACGAGCAGTACTTC
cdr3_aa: CASSWGERSYEQYF

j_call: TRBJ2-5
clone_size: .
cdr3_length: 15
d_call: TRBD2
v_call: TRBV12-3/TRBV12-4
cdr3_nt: TGTGCCAGCAGTTTTGGGGGACTAGCGGAAGAGACCCAGTACTTC
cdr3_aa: CASSFGGLAEETQYF

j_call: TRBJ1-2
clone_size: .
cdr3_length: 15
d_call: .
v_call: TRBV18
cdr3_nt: TGTGCCAGCTCACCTGGGTCCCCAGGGGACTATGGCTACACCTTC
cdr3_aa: CASSPGSPGDYGYTF

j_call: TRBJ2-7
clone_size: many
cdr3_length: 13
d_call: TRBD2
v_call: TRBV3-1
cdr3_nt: TGTGCCAGCAGCCAAAGCGGGGCGGGCGAGCAGTACTTC
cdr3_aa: CASSQSGAGEQYF

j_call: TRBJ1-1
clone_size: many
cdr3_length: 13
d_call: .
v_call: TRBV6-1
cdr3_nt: TGTGCCAGTAGTATGAGGGTGAACACTGAAGCTTTCTTT
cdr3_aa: CASSMRVNTEAFF

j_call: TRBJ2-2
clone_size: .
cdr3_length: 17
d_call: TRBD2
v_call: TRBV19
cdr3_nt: TGTGCCAGTAGCTGGGGTAGCGGGGGCCCTAACACCGGGGAGCTGTTTTTT
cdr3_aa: CASSWGSGGPNTGELFF

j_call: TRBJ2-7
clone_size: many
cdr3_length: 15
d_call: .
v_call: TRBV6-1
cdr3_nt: TGTGCCAGCAGTGGATCGCTAGGACGTTCCTACGAGCAGTACTTC
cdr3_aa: CASSGSLGRSYEQYF

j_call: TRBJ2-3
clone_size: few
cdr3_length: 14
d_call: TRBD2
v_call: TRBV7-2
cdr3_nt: TGTGCCAGCAGCGCTAGCGGGGCCACAAATACGCAGTATTTT
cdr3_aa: CASSASGATNTQYF

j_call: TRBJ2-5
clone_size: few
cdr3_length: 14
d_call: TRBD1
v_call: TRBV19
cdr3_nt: TGTGCCAGTAGTCCCGGACAGGCGCAAGAGACCCAGTACTTC
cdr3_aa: CASSPGQAQETQYF